This TCR beta chain is drawn from a study of PD-1 blockade in classical Hodgkin lymphoma. Broader study findings: Newly diagnosed patients and complete responders had comparable diversity at baseline. Patients excluded were those beginning nivolumab under 1 year after ASCT. CD4+ TCR diversity rose significantly by C4D1, and CD8+ TCR diversity did not.

This clone was seen a single time. No antigen is known for it. Every patient experienced relapse after autologous stem cell transplantation, and brentuximab vedotin exposure varied. The patients, who had relapsed/refractory classical Hodgkin lymphoma, achieved best responses of complete response, partial response or progressive disease. Clones were sequenced by immunoSEQ multiplex PCR, and TCRdb holds only the in-frame ones, with some missing. The table records more than 90,000 clones, roughly 76% of them present only once. Germline loops: CDR1 SGHNT, CDR2 YENEEA. The V end was cut by 1 base, the J end by 7 bases, with 10 bases between. The CDR3 contains 13 residues.

This chain joins TRBV11-3 and TRBJ1-1; D ambiguous. Sample: peripheral blood mononuclear cells (PBMCs), taken before the second cycle of nivolumab. The receptor's source is a human donor with classical Hodgkin lymphoma. The CDR3 region is CASSLGGLGEAFF. In DNA form, the CDR3 reads TGTGCCAGCAGCTTAGGGGGTTTGGGTGAAGCTTTCTTT.